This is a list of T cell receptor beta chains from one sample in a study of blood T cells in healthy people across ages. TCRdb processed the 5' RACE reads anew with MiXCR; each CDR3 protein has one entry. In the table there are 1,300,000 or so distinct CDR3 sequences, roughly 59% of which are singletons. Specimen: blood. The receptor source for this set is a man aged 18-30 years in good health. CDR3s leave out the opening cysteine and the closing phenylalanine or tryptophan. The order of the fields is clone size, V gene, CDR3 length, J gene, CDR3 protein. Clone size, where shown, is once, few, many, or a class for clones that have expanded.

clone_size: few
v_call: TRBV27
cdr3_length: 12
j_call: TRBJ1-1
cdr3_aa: ASTTDRAGTEAF

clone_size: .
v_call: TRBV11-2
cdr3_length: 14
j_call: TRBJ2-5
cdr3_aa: ASSRTGTGVEETQY

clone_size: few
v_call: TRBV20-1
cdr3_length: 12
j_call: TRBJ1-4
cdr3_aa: SARRTGVGEKLF

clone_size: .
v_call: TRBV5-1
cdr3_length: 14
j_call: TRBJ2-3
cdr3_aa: ASSLAQGLSTDTQY

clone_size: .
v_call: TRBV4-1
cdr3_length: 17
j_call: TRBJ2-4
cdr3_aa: ASSQDERRPDFDKNIQY

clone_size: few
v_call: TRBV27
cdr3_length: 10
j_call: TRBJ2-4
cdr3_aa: ASRGTENIQY

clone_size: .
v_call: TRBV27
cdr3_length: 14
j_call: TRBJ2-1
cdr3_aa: ASTRYGGAADNEQF

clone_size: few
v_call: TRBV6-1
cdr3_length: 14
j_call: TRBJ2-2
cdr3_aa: ASRTGHAANTGELF

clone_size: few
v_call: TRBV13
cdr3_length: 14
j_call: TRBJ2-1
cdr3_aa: ASSLGAFSSYNEQF

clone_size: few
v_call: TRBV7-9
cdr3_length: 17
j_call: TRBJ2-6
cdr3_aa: AQPPVLGQGFSGANVLT

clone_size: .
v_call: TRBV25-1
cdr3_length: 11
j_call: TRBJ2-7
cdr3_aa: ASSDHTSYEQY

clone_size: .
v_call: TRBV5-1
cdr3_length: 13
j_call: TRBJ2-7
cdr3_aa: ASSLTSGIYNEQY

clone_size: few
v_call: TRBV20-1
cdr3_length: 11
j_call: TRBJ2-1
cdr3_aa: SAGGDSTGEQF

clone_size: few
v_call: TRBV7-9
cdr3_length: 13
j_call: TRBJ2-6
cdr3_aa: ASRRDESGANVLT

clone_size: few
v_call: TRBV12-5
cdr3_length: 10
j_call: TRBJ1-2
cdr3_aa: ASGPALGRYT

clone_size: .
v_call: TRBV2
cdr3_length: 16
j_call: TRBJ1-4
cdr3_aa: ASSAPLEQTTTNEKLF

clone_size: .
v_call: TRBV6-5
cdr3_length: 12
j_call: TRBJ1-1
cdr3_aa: ASSLVWGSTEAF

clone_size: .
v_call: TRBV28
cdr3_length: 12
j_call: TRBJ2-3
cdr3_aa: ASSLGSGGDTQY

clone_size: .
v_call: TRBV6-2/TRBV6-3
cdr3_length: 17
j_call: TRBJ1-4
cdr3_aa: ASSPGLAGGRGLHEKLF

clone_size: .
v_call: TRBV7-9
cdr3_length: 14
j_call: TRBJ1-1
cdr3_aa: ASSSWERLLNTEAF

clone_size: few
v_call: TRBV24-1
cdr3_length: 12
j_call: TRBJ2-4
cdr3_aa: ATSDFAGSGEQY

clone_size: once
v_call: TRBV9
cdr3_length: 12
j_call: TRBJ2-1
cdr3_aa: ASSPKGGPQWQF

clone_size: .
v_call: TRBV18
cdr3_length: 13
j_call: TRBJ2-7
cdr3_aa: ASSPSGTDVYEQY

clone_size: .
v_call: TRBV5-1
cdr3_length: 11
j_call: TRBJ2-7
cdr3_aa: ASSADIAYEQY

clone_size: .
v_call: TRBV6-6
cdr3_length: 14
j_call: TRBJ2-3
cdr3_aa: ASRAHSGPSTDTQY

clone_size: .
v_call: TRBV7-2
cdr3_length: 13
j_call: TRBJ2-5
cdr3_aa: ASSPYQTAQETQY

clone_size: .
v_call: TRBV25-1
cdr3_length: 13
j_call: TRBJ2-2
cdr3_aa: ASSEYDGNTGELF

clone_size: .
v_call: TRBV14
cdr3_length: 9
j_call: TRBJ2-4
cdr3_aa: ASSHSGGQY

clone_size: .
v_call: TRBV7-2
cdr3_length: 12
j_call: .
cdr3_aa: ASSRVGPLDEQY

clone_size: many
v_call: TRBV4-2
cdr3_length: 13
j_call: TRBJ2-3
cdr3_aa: ASSQLAGASDTQY

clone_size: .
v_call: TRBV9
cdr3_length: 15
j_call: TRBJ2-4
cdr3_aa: ASSVGPATLAKNIQY

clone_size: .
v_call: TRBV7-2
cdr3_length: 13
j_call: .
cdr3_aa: ASSPGDRGPYEQY

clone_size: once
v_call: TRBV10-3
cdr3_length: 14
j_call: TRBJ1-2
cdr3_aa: AISIVWGPSNYGYT

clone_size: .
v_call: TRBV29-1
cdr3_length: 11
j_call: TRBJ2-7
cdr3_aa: SVEGVATGEQY

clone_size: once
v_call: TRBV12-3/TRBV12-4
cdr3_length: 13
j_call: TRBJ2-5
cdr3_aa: ASSRGLVKQETQY

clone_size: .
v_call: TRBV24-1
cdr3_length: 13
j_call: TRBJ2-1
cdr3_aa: ATSGQNQPYNEQF

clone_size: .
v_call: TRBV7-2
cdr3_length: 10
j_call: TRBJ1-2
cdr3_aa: ASSQLSPGYT

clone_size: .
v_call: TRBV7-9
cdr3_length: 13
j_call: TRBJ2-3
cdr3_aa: ASSQDQVSGDTQY

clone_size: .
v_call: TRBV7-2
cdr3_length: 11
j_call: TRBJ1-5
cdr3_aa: ASSPRQTQPQH

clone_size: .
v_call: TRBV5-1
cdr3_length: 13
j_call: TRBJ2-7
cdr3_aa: ASSLELGIHHEQY

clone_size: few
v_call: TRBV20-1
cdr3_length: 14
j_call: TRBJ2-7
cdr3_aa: SAKNLGQGDSYEQY

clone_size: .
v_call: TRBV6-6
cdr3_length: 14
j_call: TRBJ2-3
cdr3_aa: ASSNMTGWGTDTQY

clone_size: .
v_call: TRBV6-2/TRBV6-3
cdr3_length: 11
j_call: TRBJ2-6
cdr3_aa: APARAGANVLT

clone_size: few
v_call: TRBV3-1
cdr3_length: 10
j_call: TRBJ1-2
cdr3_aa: ASSRSGGGYT

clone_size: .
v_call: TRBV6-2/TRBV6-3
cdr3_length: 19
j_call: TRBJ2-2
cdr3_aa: ASSFRVQRGGRVKNTGELF

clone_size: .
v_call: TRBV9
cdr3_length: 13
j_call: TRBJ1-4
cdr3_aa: ASSASGTAYEKLF

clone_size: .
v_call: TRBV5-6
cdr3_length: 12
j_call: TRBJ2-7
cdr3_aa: ASSASGAGYEQY

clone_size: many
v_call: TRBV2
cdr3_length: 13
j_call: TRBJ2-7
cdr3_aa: ASSPGQGRVYEQY

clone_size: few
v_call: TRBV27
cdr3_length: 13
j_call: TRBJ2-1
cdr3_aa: ASSLILLAVGEQF